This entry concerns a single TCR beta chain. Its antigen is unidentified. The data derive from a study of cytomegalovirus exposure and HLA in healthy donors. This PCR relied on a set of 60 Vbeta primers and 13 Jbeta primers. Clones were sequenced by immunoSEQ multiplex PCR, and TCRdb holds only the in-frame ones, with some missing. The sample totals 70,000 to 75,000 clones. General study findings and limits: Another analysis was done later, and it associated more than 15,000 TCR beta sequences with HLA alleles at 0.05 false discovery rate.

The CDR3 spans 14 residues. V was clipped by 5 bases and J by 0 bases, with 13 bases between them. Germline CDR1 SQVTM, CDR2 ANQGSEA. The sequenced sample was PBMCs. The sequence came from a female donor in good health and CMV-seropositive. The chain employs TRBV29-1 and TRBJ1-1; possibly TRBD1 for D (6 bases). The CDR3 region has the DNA TGCAGCGTTCTACAGGGAGAGATGAACACTGAAGCTTTCTTT. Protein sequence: CSVLQGEMNTEAFF.